This T cell receptor beta chain was sequenced in a study of OX40 agonist ivuxolimab in advanced cancers. Data came from immunoSEQ multiplex PCR; TCRdb stores just in-frame clones and leaves some out. This table holds about 82,000 clones, over 80% found once. CDR3 length: 12 residues. Per the germline V gene, CDR1 is MNHNY and CDR2 is SVGAGI (reference sequence). After removal of 8 bases from V and 8 bases from J, the junction contained 5 bases not matched to a gene. A single count supports this clone. Its antigen remains unidentified. Study outcomes and limitations: The mean number of expanded clones was higher in CD8+ T cells than in CD4+. Dosing at 0.1 to 3.0 mg/kg was accompanied by clonal expansion of CD4+ and CD8+ blood T cells by week 6.

This sequence was found in an adult with an advanced solid tumor such as melanoma, head and neck, liver or kidney cancer. Here the sequenced sample was CD4+ or CD8+ T cells sorted from blood, taken in a trial of the OX40 agonist ivuxolimab. The chain couples TRBV6-6 to TRBJ2-1; 8 positions agree with TRBD2. CDR3 protein: CASASGGDEQFF. DNA of the CDR3: TGTGCCAGCGCCTCGGGAGGGGATGAGCAGTTCTTC.